This T cell receptor beta chain was identified during a study of long-term antiretroviral therapy in people with HIV. At survey level, the immunoSEQ assay was run in its v3.0 version. The assay was immunoSEQ multiplex PCR, and TCRdb's table has in-frame clones only and misses some. The sample lists 30,000 to 40,000 clones, around 86% seen once, with over 5% in the top ten. V dropped 4 bases and J dropped 3 bases, with 15 bases sitting between them. From germline, CDR1 is SQVTM and CDR2 ANQGSEA. The CDR3 sequence is 14 residues long. Sample: unsorted PBMCs, taken 1.5 years after starting antiretroviral therapy. V gene TRBV29-1 combines with J gene TRBJ1-1; no reliable D call. The receptor was isolated from a young man with HIV. This CDR3 is CSVALLRVDTEAFF. The CDR3 nucleotides read TGCAGCGTTGCGTTATTGAGGGTCGACACTGAAGCTTTCTTT.